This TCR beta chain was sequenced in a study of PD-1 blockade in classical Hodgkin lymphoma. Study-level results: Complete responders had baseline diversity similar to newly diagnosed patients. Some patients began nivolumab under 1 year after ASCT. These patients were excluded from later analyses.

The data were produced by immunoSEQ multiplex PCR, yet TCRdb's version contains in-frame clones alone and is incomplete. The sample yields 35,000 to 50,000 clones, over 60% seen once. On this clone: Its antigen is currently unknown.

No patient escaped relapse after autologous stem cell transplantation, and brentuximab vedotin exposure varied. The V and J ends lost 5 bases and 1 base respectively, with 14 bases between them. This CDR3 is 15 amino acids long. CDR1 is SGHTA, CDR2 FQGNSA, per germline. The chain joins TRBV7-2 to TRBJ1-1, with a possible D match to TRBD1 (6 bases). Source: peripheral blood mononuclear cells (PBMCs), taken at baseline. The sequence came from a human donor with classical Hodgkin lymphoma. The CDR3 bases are TGTGCCAGCAGCCTAACGGGACACCCGAACACTGAAGCTTTCTTT. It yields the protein CASSLTGHPNTEAFF.